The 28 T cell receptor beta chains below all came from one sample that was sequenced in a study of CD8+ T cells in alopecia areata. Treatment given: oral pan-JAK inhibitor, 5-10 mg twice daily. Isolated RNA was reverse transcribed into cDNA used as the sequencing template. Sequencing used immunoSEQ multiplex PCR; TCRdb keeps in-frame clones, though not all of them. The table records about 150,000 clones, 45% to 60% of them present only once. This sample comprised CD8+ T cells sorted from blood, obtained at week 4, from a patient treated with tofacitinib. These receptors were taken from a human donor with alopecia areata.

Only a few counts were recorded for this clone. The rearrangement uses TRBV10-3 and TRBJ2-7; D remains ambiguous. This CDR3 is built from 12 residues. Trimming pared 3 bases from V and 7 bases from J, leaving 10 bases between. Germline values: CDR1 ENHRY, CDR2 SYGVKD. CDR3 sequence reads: CAISENLKEQYF. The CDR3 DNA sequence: TGTGCCATCAGTGAAAACCTCAAGGAGCAGTACTTC.

The CDR3 loop is CAWSVTVEGLRNQPQHF. The DNA for the CDR3 is TGTGCCTGGAGTGTAACAGTAGAGGGTCTGAGGAATCAGCCCCAGCATTTT. The chain combines TRBV30 with TRBJ1-5; no firm D call. The CDR3 has 17 amino acids. V lost 0 bases and J lost 4, with 19 bases in between. Germline CDR1 reads GTSNPN; CDR2 reads SVGIG (reference sequence).

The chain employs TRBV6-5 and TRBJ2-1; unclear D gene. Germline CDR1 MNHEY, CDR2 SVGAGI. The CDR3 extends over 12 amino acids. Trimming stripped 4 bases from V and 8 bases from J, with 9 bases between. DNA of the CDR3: TGTGCCAGCAGTTCCACCGGGTATGAGCAGTTCTTC. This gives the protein CASSSTGYEQFF.

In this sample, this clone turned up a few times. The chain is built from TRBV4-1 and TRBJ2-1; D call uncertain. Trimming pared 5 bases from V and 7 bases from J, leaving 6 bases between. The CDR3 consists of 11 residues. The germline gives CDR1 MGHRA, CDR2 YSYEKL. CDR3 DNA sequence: TGCGCCAGCAGCAAAGTTAATGAGCAGTTCTTC. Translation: CASSKVNEQFF.

CDR3 in DNA: TGCAGCGTTGTGGGGGAGGGGATTGGCTACACCTTC. Protein sequence: CSVVGEGIGYTF. The chain uses TRBV29-1 and TRBJ1-2; possibly TRBD1 for D (5 bases). The V end lost 4 bases, the J end lost 7 bases, and 13 bases lay between the germline ends. This CDR3 has 12 amino acids. The germline CDR1 and CDR2 sequences are SQVTM and ANQGSEA.

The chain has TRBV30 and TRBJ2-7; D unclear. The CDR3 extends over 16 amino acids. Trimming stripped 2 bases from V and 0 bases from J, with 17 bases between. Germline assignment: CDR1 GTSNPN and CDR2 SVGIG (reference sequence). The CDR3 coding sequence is TGTGCCTGGAGTCAGAGTGAGCCTTTAAGCTCCTACGAGCAGTACTTC. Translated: CAWSQSEPLSSYEQYF.

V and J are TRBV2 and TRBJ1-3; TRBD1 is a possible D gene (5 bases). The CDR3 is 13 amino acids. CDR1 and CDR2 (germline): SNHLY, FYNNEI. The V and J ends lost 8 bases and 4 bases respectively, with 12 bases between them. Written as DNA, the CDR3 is TGTGCCAGCGGGGGACGTGGGGGAAACACCATATATTTT. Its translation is CASGGRGGNTIYF. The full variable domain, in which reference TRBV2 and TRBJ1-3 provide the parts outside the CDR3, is EPEVTQTPSHQVTQMGQEVILRCVPISNHLYFYWYRQILGQKVEFLVSFYNNEISEKSEIFDDQFSVERPDGSNFTLKIRSTKLEDSAMYFCASGGRGGNTIYFGEGSWLTVV.

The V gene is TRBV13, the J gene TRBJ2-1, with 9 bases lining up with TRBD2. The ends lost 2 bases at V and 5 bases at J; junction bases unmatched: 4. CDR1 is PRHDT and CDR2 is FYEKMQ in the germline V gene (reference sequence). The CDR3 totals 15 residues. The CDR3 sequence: CASSLRLAGHNEQFF. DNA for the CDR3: TGTGCCAGCAGCTTAAGGCTAGCGGGGCACAATGAGCAGTTCTTC. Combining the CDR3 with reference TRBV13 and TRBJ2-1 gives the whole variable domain AAGVIQSPRHLIKEKRETATLKCYPIPRHDTVYWYQQGPGQDPQFLISFYEKMQSDKGSIPDRFSAQQFSDYHSELNMSSLELGDSALYFCASSLRLAGHNEQFFGPGTRLTVL.

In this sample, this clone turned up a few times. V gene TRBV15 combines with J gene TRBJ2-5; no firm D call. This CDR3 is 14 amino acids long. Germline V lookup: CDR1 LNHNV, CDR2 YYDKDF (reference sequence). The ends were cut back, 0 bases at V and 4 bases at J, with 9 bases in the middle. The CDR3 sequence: CATSRDRSGETQYF. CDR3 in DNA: TGTGCCACCAGCAGAGATCGGTCAGGAGAGACCCAGTACTTC.

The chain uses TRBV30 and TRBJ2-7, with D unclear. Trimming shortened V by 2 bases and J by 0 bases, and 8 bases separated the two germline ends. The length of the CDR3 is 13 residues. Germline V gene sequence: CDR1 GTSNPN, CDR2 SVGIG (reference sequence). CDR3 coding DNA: TGTGCCTGGAGTCCGGTGGTCTCCTACGAGCAGTACTTC. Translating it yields CAWSPVVSYEQYF.

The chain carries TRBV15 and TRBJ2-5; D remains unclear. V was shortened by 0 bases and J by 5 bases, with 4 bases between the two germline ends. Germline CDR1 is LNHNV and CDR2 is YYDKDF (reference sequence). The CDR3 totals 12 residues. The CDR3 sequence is CATSRDYETQYF. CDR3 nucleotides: TGTGCCACCAGCAGAGATTACGAGACCCAGTACTTC.

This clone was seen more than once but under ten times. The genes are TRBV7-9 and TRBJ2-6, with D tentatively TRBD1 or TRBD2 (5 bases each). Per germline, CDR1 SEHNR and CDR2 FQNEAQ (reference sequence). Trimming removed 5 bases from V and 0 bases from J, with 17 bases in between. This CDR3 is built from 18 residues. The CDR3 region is CASSPTQGGPSGANVLTF. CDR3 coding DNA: TGTGCCAGCAGCCCGACCCAGGGCGGGCCCTCTGGGGCCAACGTCCTGACTTTC.

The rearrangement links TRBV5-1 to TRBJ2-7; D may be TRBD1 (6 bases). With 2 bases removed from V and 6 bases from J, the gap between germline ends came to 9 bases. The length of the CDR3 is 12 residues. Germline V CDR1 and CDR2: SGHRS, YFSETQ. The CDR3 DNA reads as TGCGCCAGCAGCTTAGGGGGAACCGAGCAGTACTTC. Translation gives CASSLGGTEQYF.

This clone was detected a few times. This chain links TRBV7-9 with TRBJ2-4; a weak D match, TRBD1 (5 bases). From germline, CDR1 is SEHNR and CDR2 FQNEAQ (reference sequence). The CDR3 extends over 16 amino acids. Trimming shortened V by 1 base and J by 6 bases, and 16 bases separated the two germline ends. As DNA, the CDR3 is TGTGCCAGCAGCTTAGGCTGGGGCCTAGTTTCAAACATTCAGTACTTC. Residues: CASSLGWGLVSNIQYF.

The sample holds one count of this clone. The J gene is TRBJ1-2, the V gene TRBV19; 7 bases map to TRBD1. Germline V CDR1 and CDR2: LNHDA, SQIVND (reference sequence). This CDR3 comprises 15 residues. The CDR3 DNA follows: TGTGCTACCAGTACTTCCCCTGGGACAGCTAATGGCTACACCTTC. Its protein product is CATSTSPGTANGYTF.

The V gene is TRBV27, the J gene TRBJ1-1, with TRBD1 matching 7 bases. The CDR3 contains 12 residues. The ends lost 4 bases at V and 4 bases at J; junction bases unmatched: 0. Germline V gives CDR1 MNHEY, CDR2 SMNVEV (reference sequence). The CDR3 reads CASSSGGTEAFF. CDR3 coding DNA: TGTGCCAGCAGTTCAGGGGGCACTGAAGCTTTCTTT.

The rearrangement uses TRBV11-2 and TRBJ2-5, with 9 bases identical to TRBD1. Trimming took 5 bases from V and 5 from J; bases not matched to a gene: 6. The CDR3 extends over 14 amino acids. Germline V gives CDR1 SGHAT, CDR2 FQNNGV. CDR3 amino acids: CASSLTGGAETQYF. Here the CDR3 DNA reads TGTGCCAGCAGCCTTACAGGGGGCGCGGAGACCCAGTACTTC.

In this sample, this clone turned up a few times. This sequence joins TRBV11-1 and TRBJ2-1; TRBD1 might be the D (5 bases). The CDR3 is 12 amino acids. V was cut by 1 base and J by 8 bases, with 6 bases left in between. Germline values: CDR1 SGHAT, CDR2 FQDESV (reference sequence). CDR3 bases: TGTGCCAGCAGCTTAGTAGGGGATGAGCAGTTCTTC. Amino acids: CASSLVGDEQFF.

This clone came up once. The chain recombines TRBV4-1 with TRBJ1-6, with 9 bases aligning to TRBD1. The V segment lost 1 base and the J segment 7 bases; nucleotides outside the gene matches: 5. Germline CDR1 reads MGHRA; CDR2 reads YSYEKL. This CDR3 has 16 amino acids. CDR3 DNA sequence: TGCGCCAGCAGCCAAGCTCCGGGACAGGGCAATTCACCCCTCCACTTT. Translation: CASSQAPGQGNSPLHF.

Here the CDR3 reads CASSLAQGTKYEQYF. CDR3 in DNA: TGCGCCAGCAGCTTGGCACAGGGGACTAAGTACGAGCAGTACTTC. The chain couples TRBV5-1 to TRBJ2-7, with D perhaps being TRBD1 or TRBD2 (7 bases each). CDR3 length: 15 amino acids. In germline, CDR1 is SGHRS, CDR2 YFSETQ. The V and J ends lost 0 bases and 4 bases respectively, with 14 bases between them.

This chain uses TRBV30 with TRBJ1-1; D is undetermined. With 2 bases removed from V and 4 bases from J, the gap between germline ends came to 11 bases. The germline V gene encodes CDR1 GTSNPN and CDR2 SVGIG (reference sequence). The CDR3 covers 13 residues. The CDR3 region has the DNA TGTGCCTGGAGTCCTCCCTGGGGCACTGAAGCTTTCTTT. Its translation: CAWSPPWGTEAFF.

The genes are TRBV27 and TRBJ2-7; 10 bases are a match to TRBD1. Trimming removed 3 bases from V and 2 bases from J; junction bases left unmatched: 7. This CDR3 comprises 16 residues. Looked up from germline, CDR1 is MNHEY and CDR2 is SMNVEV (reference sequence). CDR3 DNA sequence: TGTGCCAGCAGTTTCGGTCTGGGACAGGGGACCTACGAGCAGTACTTC. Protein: CASSFGLGQGTYEQYF.

In DNA, the CDR3 is TGTGCCAGCAGCTCCGAGAGCTCCTACGAGCAGTACTTC. Its translation is CASSSESSYEQYF. The J gene is TRBJ2-7, the V gene TRBV5-6; D remains ambiguous. With 3 bases removed from V and 0 bases from J, the gap between germline ends came to 7 bases. The length of the CDR3 is 13 residues. Per germline, CDR1 SGHDT and CDR2 YYEEEE. The complete variable domain, with remaining parts taken from reference TRBV5-6 and TRBJ2-7, reads DAGVTQSPTHLIKTRGQQVTLRCSPKSGHDTVSWYQQALGQGPQFIFQYYEEEERQRGNFPDRFSGHQFPNYSSELNVNALLLGDSALYLCASSSESSYEQYFGPGTRLTVT.

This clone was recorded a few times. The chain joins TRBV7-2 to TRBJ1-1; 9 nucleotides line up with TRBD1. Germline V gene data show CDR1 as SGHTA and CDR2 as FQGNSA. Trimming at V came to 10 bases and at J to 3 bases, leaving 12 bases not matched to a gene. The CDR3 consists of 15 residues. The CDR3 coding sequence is TGTGCCATCCTAAGACCGGGACAGGGTTACACTGAAGCTTTCTTT. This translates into CAILRPGQGYTEAFF.

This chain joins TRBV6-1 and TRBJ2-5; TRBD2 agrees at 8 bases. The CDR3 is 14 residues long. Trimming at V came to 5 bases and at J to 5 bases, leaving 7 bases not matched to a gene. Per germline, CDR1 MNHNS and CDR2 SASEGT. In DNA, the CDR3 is TGTGCCAGCAGTCCCCTGACTAGCGTCGAGACCCAGTACTTC. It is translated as CASSPLTSVETQYF.

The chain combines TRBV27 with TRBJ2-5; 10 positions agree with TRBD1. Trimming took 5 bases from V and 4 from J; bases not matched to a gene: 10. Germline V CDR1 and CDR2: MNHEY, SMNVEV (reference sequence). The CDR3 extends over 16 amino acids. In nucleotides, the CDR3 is TGTGCCAGCAGTCTCTCTCCCGGGACAGGGGTAGAGACCCAGTACTTC. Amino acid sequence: CASSLSPGTGVETQYF.

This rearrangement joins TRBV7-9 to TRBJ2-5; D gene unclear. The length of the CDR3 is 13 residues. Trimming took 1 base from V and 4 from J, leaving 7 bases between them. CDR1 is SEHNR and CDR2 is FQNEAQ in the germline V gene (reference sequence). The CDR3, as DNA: TGTGCCAGCAGCTTAGAATTGGTAGAGACCCAGTACTTC. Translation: CASSLELVETQYF. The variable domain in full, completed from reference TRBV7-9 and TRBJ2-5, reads DTGVSQNPRHKITKRGQNVTFRCDPISEHNRLYWYRQTLGQGPEFLTYFQNEAQLEKSRLLSDRFSAERPKGSFSTLEIQRTEQGDSAMYLCASSLELVETQYFGPGTRLLVL.

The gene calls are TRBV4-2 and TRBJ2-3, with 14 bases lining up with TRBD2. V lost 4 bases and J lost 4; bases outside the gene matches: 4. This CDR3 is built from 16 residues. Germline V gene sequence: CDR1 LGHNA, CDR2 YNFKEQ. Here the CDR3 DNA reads TGTGCCAGCAGCCCGTCGACTAGCGGGGGGGCAGATACGCAGTATTTT. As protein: CASSPSTSGGADTQYF.